The 24 T cell receptor beta chains listed next were all sequenced from one sample in a study. Each CDR3 protein is one row after TCRdb ran MiXCR on the 5' RACE reads. The data hold 35,000 to 50,000 distinct CDR3 sequences, with 22% observed a single time. Treg sorting used a CD4+CD25+CD127-/low gate. The source material was Tregs sorted from a lymph node. Receptors originate from a female donor with breast cancer.

In its sample, this clonotype was seen a few times. This chain uses TRBV5-6 with TRBJ2-7; TRBD2 agrees at 9 bases. CDR3 size: 12 residues. The V segment lost 5 bases and the J segment 6 bases; nucleotides outside the gene matches: 3. The germline CDR1 and CDR2 sequences are SGHDT and YYEEEE. CDR3 sequence (DNA): TGTGCCAGCAGGGCGGGAGGGCTCGAGCAGTACTTC. Residues: CASRAGGLEQYF.

This clonotype was recorded many times. The chain joins TRBV6-2 or TRBV6-3 to TRBJ2-7, with 7 bases identical to TRBD1. In germline, CDR1 is MNHEY, CDR2 SVGEGT. The V segment lost 6 bases and the J segment 1 base; nucleotides outside the gene matches: 15. The CDR3 totals 17 residues. CDR3 nucleotide sequence: TGTGCCAGCAGCTCCGGACAGGTGGTAATCTTTTCCTACGAGCAGTACTTC. Translating it yields CASSSGQVVIFSYEQYF.

V gene TRBV29-1 combines with J gene TRBJ2-1; D possibly matches TRBD1 or TRBD2 (6 bases each). The CDR3 has 14 amino acids. CDR1 SQVTM and CDR2 ANQGSEA come from the germline V gene. Trimming pared 2 bases from V and 4 bases from J, leaving 12 bases between. The CDR3 sequence: CSVESGDTYNEQFF. CDR3 DNA sequence: TGCAGCGTTGAATCGGGGGACACTTACAATGAGCAGTTCTTC.

This clonotype was seen ten or more times. The chain joins TRBV27 to TRBJ2-3; 8 bases agree with TRBD2. The germline CDR1 and CDR2 sequences are MNHEY and SMNVEV (reference sequence). The CDR3 runs to 17 residues. V lost 4 bases and J lost 15; bases outside the gene matches: 24. CDR3 in amino acids: CASSSPRGAREVWSFYF. In DNA, the CDR3 is TGTGCCAGCAGTTCCCCTCGGGGAGCGCGGGAGGTCTGGTCCTTCTATTTT.

In its sample, this clonotype was seen a few times. This could be a read error, since a much larger clone is one nucleotide away. The chain has TRBV20-1 and TRBJ2-7; the D gene is possibly TRBD1 (6 bases). Germline V gene sequence: CDR1 DFQATT, CDR2 SNEGSKA (reference sequence). The CDR3 is 11 amino acids. The CDR3 coding sequence is TGCAGGGCTTACAGGGAAATCGAGCAGTACTTC. This gives the protein CRAYREIEQYF.

Ten or more counts support this clonotype. This chain joins TRBV29-1 and TRBJ2-1, with TRBD2 matching 7 bases. The V segment lost 4 bases and the J segment 2 bases; nucleotides outside the gene matches: 5. CDR3 size: 14 residues. The germline V gene encodes CDR1 SQVTM and CDR2 ANQGSEA. This CDR3 is CSVVGAGAYNEQFF. The CDR3 DNA is TGCAGCGTTGTCGGGGCGGGAGCCTACAATGAGCAGTTCTTC.

This clonotype came up a few times. The chain employs TRBV6-5 and TRBJ2-1; D not resolved. The V end was cut by 0 bases, the J end by 0 bases, with 12 bases between. This CDR3 comprises 17 residues. CDR1 and CDR2 (germline): MNHEY, SVGAGI. The CDR3 loop reads CASSYSSLESSYNEQFF. CDR3 nucleotide sequence: TGTGCCAGCAGTTACTCTTCCCTAGAATCCTCCTACAATGAGCAGTTCTTC.

Concerning this clonotype itself: This sequence may be a read error, since a much larger clone differs from it by one base. The chain joins TRBV28 to TRBJ1-6; 7 nucleotides agree with TRBD1. V dropped 8 bases and J dropped 5; count of bases not matched to a gene: 12. This CDR3 has 16 residues. Germline V gene lookup returns CDR1 MDHEN and CDR2 SYDVKM. The CDR3 DNA reads as TGTGCCAGCGCTCTTCTGCCGGGACAGAATAATTCACCCCTCCACTTT. It specifies CASALLPGQNNSPLHF.

With respect to this clonotype: The junction does not match germline at one end; this may be a read error. The V gene is TRBV5-1, the J gene TRBJ2-1; 10 bases map to TRBD2. The CDR3 has 16 residues. CDR1 is SGHRS, CDR2 YFSETQ, per germline. DNA of the CDR3: TGCGCCAACAGCCTTCGAGCGGGAGGGACCCGGAATGAGCAGTTCTTC. Its protein is CANSLRAGGTRNEQFF. Complete variable domain (other parts from reference TRBV5-1 and TRBJ2-1): KAGVTQTPRYLIKTRGQQVTLSCSPISGHRSVSWYQQTPGQGLQFLFEYFSETQRNKGNFPGRFSGRQFSNSRSEMNVSTLELGDSALYLCANSLRAGGTRNEQFFGPGTRLTVL.

This clonotype was seen many times. The chain combines TRBV7-9 with TRBJ2-7; the match to TRBD2 covers 8 bases. The CDR3 totals 14 residues. The V gene end was trimmed by 6 bases and the J gene end by 9 bases; junction bases not matched to a gene: 13. Germline V gene data show CDR1 as SEHNR and CDR2 as FQNEAQ (reference sequence). The CDR3, as DNA: TGTGCCAGCAGAACCACTAGCGGTCCCGCTGGGCAGTACTTC. The encoded protein is CASRTTSGPAGQYF.

This clonotype was counted ten times or more. The V call is TRBV12-3 or TRBV12-4, the J call TRBJ1-5, with D maybe TRBD1 (6 bases). This CDR3 comprises 14 residues. V lost 5 bases and J lost 7, with 15 bases in between. The CDR3 DNA sequence: TGTGCCAGCAGTATAGAACAGGGTACCCAGCCCCAGCATTTT. Amino acids: CASSIEQGTQPQHF.

This clonotype came up many times. V usage is TRBV9 and J usage is TRBJ2-5; the D gene is possibly TRBD2 (6 bases). The CDR3 spans 18 residues. Germline V gene sequence: CDR1 SGDLS, CDR2 YYNGEE. The ends were cut back, 4 bases at V and 7 bases at J, with 29 bases in the middle. CDR3 DNA sequence: TGTGCCAGCAGCAGCCGCGGGGCGCGAGACGGGGTCCTCGGGACCCAGTACTTC. Amino acid sequence: CASSSRGARDGVLGTQYF.

A few counts support this clonotype. The V gene is TRBV7-3, the J gene TRBJ2-3, with 8 bases identical to TRBD2. Germline V CDR1 and CDR2: SGHTA, FQGTGA. V lost 2 bases and J lost 4; bases outside the gene matches: 2. This CDR3 comprises 14 residues. The CDR3 bases are TGTGCCAGCAGCTTAGGAGCGGGAGCAGATACGCAGTATTTT. This translates into CASSLGAGADTQYF. The complete variable domain, with remaining parts taken from reference TRBV7-3 and TRBJ2-3, reads GAGVSQTPSNKVTEKGKYVELRCDPISGHTALYWYRQSLGQGPEFLIYFQGTGAADDSGLPNDRFFAVRPEGSVSTLKIQRTERGDSAVYLCASSLGAGADTQYFGPGTRLTVL.

This clonotype was counted a few times. This rearrangement joins TRBV2 to TRBJ1-2, with unresolved D. V gave up 4 bases and J gave up 5 bases, with 20 bases separating them. Germline V CDR1 and CDR2: SNHLY, FYNNEI. The CDR3 consists of 16 residues. The CDR3 DNA follows: TGTGCCAGCAGTGCAGTGCCGCCAGCAAGGACGTATGGCTACACCTTC. Protein product: CASSAVPPARTYGYTF. Using reference TRBV2 and TRBJ1-2 for the parts outside the CDR3, the full variable domain is EPEVTQTPSHQVTQMGQEVILRCVPISNHLYFYWYRQILGQKVEFLVSFYNNEISEKSEIFDDQFSVERPDGSNFTLKIRSTKLEDSAMYFCASSAVPPARTYGYTFGSGTRLTVV.

This clonotype was recorded at least ten times. The chain recombines TRBV14 with TRBJ2-1, with 10 positions matching TRBD2. In germline, CDR1 is SGHDN, CDR2 FVKESK. The length of the CDR3 is 16 residues. The J segment lost 5 bases and the V segment lost 0 bases, leaving 4 bases of the junction unmatched. The CDR3, as DNA: TGTGCCAGCAGCCAAGATATTCTAGCGGGAGACAATGAGCAGTTCTTC. Translation: CASSQDILAGDNEQFF. The whole variable domain, remainder taken from reference TRBV14 and TRBJ2-1, is EAGVTQFPSHSVIEKGQTVTLRCDPISGHDNLYWYRRVMGKEIKFLLHFVKESKQDESGMPNNRFLAERTGGTYSTLKVQPAELEDSGVYFCASSQDILAGDNEQFFGPGTRLTVL.

This clonotype was counted ten times or more. This chain connects TRBV7-2 to TRBJ1-2, with D unclear. V was clipped by 0 bases and J by 7 bases, with 18 bases between them. This CDR3 has 16 residues. Germline CDR1 and CDR2: SGHTA and FQGNSA. The CDR3 DNA reads as TGTGCCAGCAGCTTAGCGGACCCTGGGAGGGCAGGTGGCTACACCTTC. Its translation: CASSLADPGRAGGYTF. The complete variable domain, with remaining parts taken from reference TRBV7-2 and TRBJ1-2, reads GAGVSQSPSNKVTEKGKDVELRCDPISGHTALYWYRQSLGQGLEFLIYFQGNSAPDKSGLPSDRFSAERTGGSVSTLTIQRTQQEDSAVYLCASSLADPGRAGGYTFGSGTRLTVV.

The table lists this clonotype with many counts. The rearrangement links TRBV9 to TRBJ1-6; D gene ambiguous. The V and J ends lost 3 bases and 7 bases respectively, with 11 bases between them. This CDR3 region has 14 residues. The germline V gene has CDR1 SGDLS and CDR2 YYNGEE. CDR3 DNA sequence: TGTGCCAGCAGCGCCTCCTCCGACAATTCACCCCTCCACTTT. It is translated as CASSASSDNSPLHF.

Notes on this clonotype: A much larger clone sits a single nucleotide away, making a read error possible. The CDR3 DNA reads TGTGCCAGCAGCTACAGACTGGGACGCACTGAAGCTTTCTTT. Protein product: CASSYRLGRTEAFF. The chain carries TRBV7-2 and TRBJ1-1; possibly TRBD1 for D (5 bases). Trimming took 4 bases from V and 4 from J, leaving 13 bases between them. CDR3 size: 14 residues. The germline V gene encodes CDR1 SGHTA and CDR2 FQGNSA.

This clonotype appeared a few times. This chain connects TRBV11-2 to TRBJ2-5; a possible D gene is TRBD1 (6 bases). Between the trimmed V and J ends, which lost 0 bases and 5 bases, there was a span of 10 bases. There are 14 residues in the CDR3. Germline CDR1 and CDR2: SGHAT and FQNNGV. CDR3 bases: TGTGCCAGCAGCTTAGATCGGCAGGGGGAGACCCAGTACTTC. Translating it yields CASSLDRQGETQYF.

The chain carries TRBV27 and TRBJ1-2; D is undetermined. This CDR3 has 11 amino acids. Germline CDR1 is MNHEY and CDR2 is SMNVEV (reference sequence). V lost 6 bases and J 9 bases, leaving 11 bases between the germline ends. For the CDR3, the DNA is TGTGCCAGCAGCTCATCCGGGCGCTACACCTTC. Protein sequence: CASSSSGRYTF.

The rearrangement links TRBV7-8 to TRBJ2-7, with D hard to call. Germline CDR1 is SGHVS and CDR2 is FQNEAQ. V lost 4 bases and J 0 bases, leaving 4 bases between the germline ends. This CDR3 is 12 amino acids long. The CDR3 protein is CASSWNSYEQYF. CDR3 DNA sequence: TGTGCCAGCAGCTGGAACTCCTACGAGCAGTACTTC.

As concerns this clonotype: The junction does not match germline at one end; this may be a read error. The chain couples TRBV15 to TRBJ1-5; no clear D gene. The CDR3 is 15 amino acids. The germline CDR1 and CDR2 sequences are LNHNV and YYDKDF (reference sequence). Here the CDR3 DNA reads TGTGCCACCAGCAGAGGAAAGGGAAGCAATCAGCCCCGGCATTTT. Protein product: CATSRGKGSNQPRHF. The variable domain in full, with the rest retrieved from reference TRBV15 and TRBJ1-5, is DAMVIQNPRYQVTQFGKPVTLSCSQTLNHNVMYWYQQKSSQAPKLLFHYYDKDFNNEADTPDNFQSRRPNTSFCFLDIRSPGLGDTAMYLCATSRGKGSNQPRHFGDGTRLSIL.

This clonotype occurred many times. The chain joins TRBV7-2 to TRBJ2-3; 9 bases match TRBD2. The CDR3 spans 14 residues. The V gene's germline CDR1 is SGHTA and CDR2 FQGNSA. V dropped 5 bases and J dropped 6; count of bases not matched to a gene: 6. In DNA form, the CDR3 reads TGTGCCAGCAGCGATAGCGGGAGTGGGGATACGCAGTATTTT. Protein product: CASSDSGSGDTQYF.

This sequence joins TRBV7-2 and TRBJ2-7; 9 nucleotides match TRBD2. After removal of 1 base from V and 5 bases from J, the junction contained 3 bases not matched to a gene. This CDR3 region has 14 residues. Germline V gene data show CDR1 as SGHTA and CDR2 as FQGNSA. DNA of the CDR3: TGTGCCAGCAGCTTAGTGGCTAGCGGGGACGAGCAGTACTTC. This gives the protein CASSLVASGDEQYF.